Shown below are 9 T cell receptor beta chains from a single sample sequenced in a study of long-term antiretroviral therapy in people with HIV. At the survey level, the v3.0 immunoSEQ assay was run. The table came from immunoSEQ multiplex PCR; TCRdb's copy has only in-frame clones and leaves some out. This sample yields approximately 25,000 clones, of which 70% to 85% are seen a single time; 2% to 2.5% belongs to the top ten. The sample consisted of unsorted PBMCs, taken 3 years after starting antiretroviral therapy. Every receptor here comes from a middle-aged man with HIV.

This rearrangement joins TRBV11-2 to TRBJ2-7; 9 positions match TRBD2. The J segment lost 2 bases and the V segment lost 1 base, leaving 0 bases of the junction unmatched. The CDR3 loop spans 14 amino acids. Germline V gene data show CDR1 as SGHAT and CDR2 as FQNNGV. In DNA, the CDR3 is TGTGCCAGCAGCTTAGGCGGGAGGGCCTACGAGCAGTACTTC. It yields the protein CASSLGGRAYEQYF.

The chain recombines TRBV28 with TRBJ1-1; possibly TRBD1 for D (6 bases). Germline loops: CDR1 MDHEN, CDR2 SYDVKM. V gave up 8 bases and J gave up 5 bases, with 12 bases separating them. This CDR3 contains 12 residues. The CDR3, as DNA: TGTGCCAGCCTACACAGGGCTACTGAAGCTTTCTTT. Its protein is CASLHRATEAFF.

This rearrangement joins TRBV5-1 to TRBJ1-2; D call uncertain. The germline CDR1 and CDR2 sequences are SGHRS and YFSETQ. V dropped 2 bases and J dropped 0 bases, with 14 bases sitting between them. The CDR3 is 16 residues long. CDR3 in DNA: TGCGCCAGCAGCTTATGGCACCTACCTTCTAACTATGGCTACACCTTC. Residues: CASSLWHLPSNYGYTF. The complete variable domain, with remaining parts taken from reference TRBV5-1 and TRBJ1-2, reads KAGVTQTPRYLIKTRGQQVTLSCSPISGHRSVSWYQQTPGQGLQFLFEYFSETQRNKGNFPGRFSGRQFSNSRSEMNVSTLELGDSALYLCASSLWHLPSNYGYTFGSGTRLTVV.

Written as DNA, the CDR3 is TGTGCCAGCAGTTACGACGGGAATGAGCAGTTCTTC. Translating it yields CASSYDGNEQFF. The J gene is TRBJ2-1, the V gene TRBV6-6; no clear D. CDR3 length: 12 amino acids. V was trimmed by 2 bases and J by 7 bases, leaving 6 bases between them. Germline assignment: CDR1 MNHNY and CDR2 SVGAGI (reference sequence).

This chain joins TRBV6-5 and TRBJ1-5, with D unresolved. V was shortened by 5 bases and J by 1 base, with 6 bases between the two germline ends. The CDR3 has 13 residues. The germline gives CDR1 MNHEY, CDR2 SVGAGI. The CDR3 protein is CASSDTSNQPQHF. The CDR3 DNA follows: TGTGCCAGCAGTGACACCAGCAATCAGCCCCAGCATTTT.

The chain recombines TRBV13 with TRBJ2-3; maybe TRBD2 (6 bases). The CDR3 length is 15 residues. Trimming shortened V by 4 bases and J by 0 bases, and 11 bases separated the two germline ends. The germline V gene has CDR1 PRHDT and CDR2 FYEKMQ (reference sequence). The CDR3 sequence: CASSYSGDSTDTQYF. DNA of the CDR3: TGTGCCAGCAGCTATAGCGGAGATAGCACAGATACGCAGTATTTT.

The chain joins TRBV6-6 to TRBJ1-5; TRBD1 might be the D (5 bases). This CDR3 region has 13 residues. V was clipped by 7 bases and J by 7 bases, with 14 bases between them. Per the germline V gene, CDR1 is MNHNY and CDR2 is SVGAGI (reference sequence). The CDR3 region has the DNA TGTGCCAGCACCCCTGGGGGGAGGCAGCCCCAGCATTTT. It encodes CASTPGGRQPQHF.

The gene calls are TRBV11-2 and TRBJ1-5, with D perhaps matching TRBD1 (5 bases). The germline V gene encodes CDR1 SGHAT and CDR2 FQNNGV. V was clipped by 2 bases and J by 2 bases, with 10 bases between them. The CDR3 is 15 residues long. This CDR3 reads CASSLSGSRNQPQHF. CDR3 nucleotides: TGTGCCAGCAGCTTATCAGGGAGCCGCAATCAGCCCCAGCATTTT.

The chain links TRBV7-2 to TRBJ2-1; 8 nucleotides line up with TRBD2. The CDR3 has 19 residues. The V and J ends lost 5 bases and 0 bases, in that order; junction bases with no gene match: 15. Germline loops: CDR1 SGHTA, CDR2 FQGNSA. The CDR3 DNA reads as TGTGCCAGCAGCCCGCGCGGGGGGCCCAGGGTTAGCTCCTACAATGAGCAGTTCTTC. Protein sequence: CASSPRGGPRVSSYNEQFF.